The clone carrying this T cell receptor beta chain was found many times. Amplification of TCR beta CDR3 regions used RNA as the template. A first-round RT-PCR of the TCR CDR3 used the HTBI primer set. TCRdb recomputed calls from the multiplex PCR reads with MiXCR, one row per CDR3 protein. The table records about 250,000 distinct CDR3 sequences, about 25% of them present only once. With 5 bases removed from V and 5 bases from J, the gap between germline ends came to 18 bases. Germline V gene lookup returns CDR1 SGHTA and CDR2 FQGNSA. The CDR3 runs to 15 residues. This sample was taken from a study of T cells in Graves' hyperthyroidism and ophthalmopathy.

The receptor was isolated from a woman between 35 and 50 years old with Graves' ophthalmopathy. The rearrangement uses TRBV7-2 and TRBJ2-5; D may match TRBD1 or TRBD2 (5 bases each). The sequenced sample consisted of blood. The CDR3 coding sequence is TGTGCCAGCAGCCTAACGGGGCGAGCCGGGGAGACCCAGTACTTC. Residues: CASSLTGRAGETQYF.